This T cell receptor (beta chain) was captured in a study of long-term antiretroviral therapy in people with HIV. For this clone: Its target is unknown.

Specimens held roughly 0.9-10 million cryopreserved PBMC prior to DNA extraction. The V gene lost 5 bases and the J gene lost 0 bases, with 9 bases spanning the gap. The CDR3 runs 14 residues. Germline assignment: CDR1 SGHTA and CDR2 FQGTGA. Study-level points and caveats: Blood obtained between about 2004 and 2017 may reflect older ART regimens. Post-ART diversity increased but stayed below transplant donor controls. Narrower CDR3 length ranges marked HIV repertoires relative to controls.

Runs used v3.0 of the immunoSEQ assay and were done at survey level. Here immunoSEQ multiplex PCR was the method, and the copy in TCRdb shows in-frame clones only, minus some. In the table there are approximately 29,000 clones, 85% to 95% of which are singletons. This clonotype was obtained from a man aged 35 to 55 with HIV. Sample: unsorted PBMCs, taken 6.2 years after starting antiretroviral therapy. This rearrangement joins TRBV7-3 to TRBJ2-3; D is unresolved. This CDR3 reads CASSPTVSTDTQYF. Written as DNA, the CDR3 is TGTGCCAGCAGCCCCACCGTTAGCACAGATACGCAGTATTTT.